These 19 T cell receptor beta chains share one sample of origin, sequenced in a study of cytomegalovirus exposure and HLA in healthy donors. PCR used 60 Vbeta primers and 13 Jbeta primers. Only in-frame clones appear in the TCRdb table, and some are missing; sequencing was by immunoSEQ multiplex PCR. There are tens of thousands of clones in the sample; over 70% occur only once, and roughly 7.2% lies in the top ten. The specimen sequenced was PBMCs. The source is a woman aged 40 to 55 in good health and CMV-seronegative.

This chain joins TRBV7-6 and TRBJ2-7, with D maybe TRBD1 (6 bases). The germline gives CDR1 SGHVS, CDR2 FNYEAQ. Trimming removed 0 bases at V and 6 bases at J, with 12 bases between. The CDR3 extends over 14 amino acids. The CDR3 region is CASSLARGLGEQYF. In DNA form, the CDR3 reads TGTGCCAGCAGCTTAGCCAGGGGCTTAGGCGAGCAGTACTTC.

The V and J genes are TRBV19 and TRBJ1-5; 7 nucleotides match TRBD1. CDR3 size: 14 residues. CDR1 and CDR2 from the germline V gene are LNHDA and SQIVND (reference sequence). The J segment lost 0 bases and the V segment lost 8 bases, leaving 4 bases of the junction unmatched. The CDR3 DNA sequence: TGTGCCAGTGCCGGGACAGATAGCAATCAGCCCCAGCATTTT. Translation gives CASAGTDSNQPQHF. Together with reference TRBV19 and TRBJ1-5, the CDR3 gives the full variable domain: DGGITQSPKYLFRKEGQNVTLSCEQNLNHDAMYWYRQDPGQGLRLIYYSQIVNDFQKGDIAEGYSVSREKKESFPLTVTSAQKNPTAFYLCASAGTDSNQPQHFGDGTRLSIL.

This rearrangement joins TRBV10-1 to TRBJ2-3; a possible D gene is TRBD1 (5 bases). Germline values: CDR1 WNHNN, CDR2 SYGVQD (reference sequence). This CDR3 has 14 residues. V was cut by 3 bases and J by 1 base, with 8 bases left in between. The CDR3 sequence: CASSEGRGTDTQYF. In nucleotides, the CDR3 is TGCGCCAGCAGTGAAGGCAGGGGCACAGATACGCAGTATTTT.

This chain joins TRBV7-9 and TRBJ2-7, with D perhaps matching TRBD2 (7 bases). Trimming shortened V by 1 base and J by 4 bases, and 11 bases separated the two germline ends. Germline loops: CDR1 SEHNR, CDR2 FQNEAQ (reference sequence). The CDR3 extends over 14 amino acids. This CDR3 is CASSLEGGEYEQYF. The CDR3 DNA is TGTGCCAGCAGCTTAGAGGGGGGGGAATACGAGCAGTACTTC.

In its sample, this clone was seen a few times. This chain links TRBV6-1 with TRBJ1-5; the match to TRBD1 covers 7 bases. Germline V gives CDR1 MNHNS, CDR2 SASEGT. Trimming at V came to 8 bases and at J to 3 bases, leaving 10 bases not matched to a gene. This CDR3 contains 15 residues. The CDR3 sequence is CASALQGTINQPQHF. The CDR3 nucleotides read TGTGCCAGCGCCTTACAGGGGACGATCAATCAGCCCCAGCATTTT.

The V and J genes are TRBV29-1 and TRBJ2-1; 10 bases map to TRBD2. The V and J ends lost 6 bases and 6 bases, in that order; junction bases with no gene match: 8. This CDR3 spans 14 amino acids. The germline V gene encodes CDR1 SQVTM and CDR2 ANQGSEA. This CDR3 reads CSVEREGGGNEQFF. DNA of the CDR3: TGCAGCGTGGAGCGGGAGGGAGGGGGCAATGAGCAGTTCTTC.

This sequence joins TRBV7-9 and TRBJ1-1; 7 nucleotides match TRBD1. Germline trimming cut 1 base from V and 5 bases from J; bases unmatched to any gene: 7. This CDR3 comprises 15 residues. Germline CDR1 and CDR2: SEHNR and FQNEAQ (reference sequence). The CDR3 protein is CASSLGGGLRTEAFF. CDR3 nucleotides: TGTGCCAGCAGCTTAGGAGGGGGCCTGAGGACTGAAGCTTTCTTT.

This chain uses TRBV19 with TRBJ2-1; D is possibly TRBD2 (6 bases). The V and J ends lost 7 bases and 5 bases respectively, with 18 bases between them. Germline CDR1 reads LNHDA; CDR2 reads SQIVND (reference sequence). This CDR3 is built from 15 residues. CDR3 coding DNA: TGTGCCAGTACGGCCTCCGGGACTGCTAACAATGAGCAGTTCTTC. This sequence encodes CASTASGTANNEQFF. Variable domain in full (rest from reference TRBV19 and TRBJ2-1): DGGITQSPKYLFRKEGQNVTLSCEQNLNHDAMYWYRQDPGQGLRLIYYSQIVNDFQKGDIAEGYSVSREKKESFPLTVTSAQKNPTAFYLCASTASGTANNEQFFGPGTRLTVL.

This chain connects TRBV19 to TRBJ2-1, with D perhaps TRBD1 (5 bases). The CDR3 runs to 15 residues. Trimming shortened V by 5 bases and J by 6 bases, and 17 bases separated the two germline ends. Germline values: CDR1 LNHDA, CDR2 SQIVND (reference sequence). The CDR3 DNA is TGTGCCAGTAGTCCAGGTCAGGGATGGGGCAATGAGCAGTTCTTC. It yields the protein CASSPGQGWGNEQFF.

The chain recombines TRBV9 with TRBJ2-2; 11 nucleotides agree with TRBD2. The V segment lost 0 bases and the J segment 6 bases; nucleotides outside the gene matches: 7. The CDR3 contains 17 residues. Per the germline V gene, CDR1 is SGDLS and CDR2 is YYNGEE. This CDR3 is CASSVGLAGSSAGELFF. CDR3 sequence (DNA): TGTGCCAGCAGCGTAGGACTAGCGGGATCAAGTGCCGGGGAGCTGTTTTTT.

Only one count was recorded for this clone. This rearrangement joins TRBV7-8 to TRBJ1-1, with TRBD1 matching over 7 bases. The CDR3 has 16 residues. CDR1 SGHVS and CDR2 FQNEAQ come from the germline V gene. V shed 5 bases, J shed 0 bases, and the junction held 9 bases outside the gene matches. The CDR3 reads CASSDRPGQVNTEAFF. The CDR3 coding sequence is TGTGCCAGCAGCGATAGGCCCGGACAGGTGAACACTGAAGCTTTCTTT.

This clone was detected only once. The gene calls are TRBV10-3 and TRBJ2-2, with 11 bases fitting TRBD1. This CDR3 has 13 residues. The V gene end was trimmed by 8 bases and the J gene end by 9 bases; junction bases not matched to a gene: 5. Germline V gene data show CDR1 as ENHRY and CDR2 as SYGVKD. CDR3 DNA: TGTGCCATCGCCGGGACAGGGGGAAGGGAGCTGTTTTTT. Its protein product is CAIAGTGGRELFF.

The V call is TRBV27, the J call TRBJ2-1; D might be TRBD1 (5 bases). The CDR3 loop spans 13 amino acids. Trimming took off 2 bases at V and 5 bases at J, with 7 bases between the two ends. Germline CDR1 and CDR2: MNHEY and SMNVEV (reference sequence). The CDR3 region is CASSLVGDNEQFF. CDR3 sequence (DNA): TGTGCCAGCAGTTTAGTAGGGGACAATGAGCAGTTCTTC.

The J gene is TRBJ2-1, the V gene TRBV6-1; 7 nucleotides agree with TRBD2. The CDR3 runs to 15 residues. V shed 4 bases, J shed 3 bases, and the junction held 6 bases outside the gene matches. Per germline, CDR1 MNHNS and CDR2 SASEGT. The CDR3 bases are TGTGCCAGCAGTGGTTGGCGGGGGAGCTACAATGAGCAGTTCTTC. This codes for CASSGWRGSYNEQFF.

This clone has just a few counts. The chain links TRBV10-3 to TRBJ1-2, with TRBD1 identical over 7 bases. The germline V gene has CDR1 ENHRY and CDR2 SYGVKD. V dropped 0 bases and J dropped 7; count of bases not matched to a gene: 2. The CDR3 contains 13 residues. CDR3 in amino acids: CAISESTGSGYTF. The CDR3 DNA is TGTGCCATCAGTGAGTCGACAGGGAGTGGCTACACCTTC.

This clone came up a few times. The V call is TRBV9, the J call TRBJ2-5; 10 nucleotides line up with TRBD2. V shed 0 bases and J 2 bases; nucleotides not matched to a gene: 4. The CDR3 covers 16 residues. The germline gives CDR1 SGDLS, CDR2 YYNGEE. This chain's CDR3 is CASSVGQRGGQETQYF. For the CDR3, the DNA is TGTGCCAGCAGCGTAGGGCAGCGGGGGGGACAAGAGACCCAGTACTTC. Using reference TRBV9 and TRBJ2-5 for the parts outside the CDR3, the full variable domain is DSGVTQTPKHLITATGQRVTLRCSPRSGDLSVYWYQQSLDQGLQFLIQYYNGEERAKGNILERFSAQQFPDLHSELNLSSLELGDSALYFCASSVGQRGGQETQYFGPGTRLLVL.

This chain uses TRBV7-9 with TRBJ1-2, with 7 bases that match TRBD1. Germline trimming cut 2 bases from V and 5 bases from J; bases unmatched to any gene: 5. Germline lookup yields CDR1 SEHNR and CDR2 FQNEAQ (reference sequence). The CDR3 loop spans 14 amino acids. The CDR3 sequence is CASSLKGAMYGYTF. The CDR3 DNA sequence: TGTGCCAGCAGCTTAAAGGGGGCTATGTATGGCTACACCTTC.

The chain joins TRBV27 to TRBJ2-1, with D possibly matching TRBD2 (5 bases). Germline V gene sequence: CDR1 MNHEY, CDR2 SMNVEV (reference sequence). V was clipped by 5 bases and J by 9 bases, with 17 bases between them. This CDR3 has 14 amino acids. The CDR3 DNA reads TGTGCCAGCAGTCGCTGGGTCGGCGGGCGTGAGCAGTTCTTC. It yields the protein CASSRWVGGREQFF.

The rearrangement links TRBV29-1 to TRBJ2-1; the match to TRBD2 covers 8 bases. V lost 6 bases to trimming and J lost 3 bases; unmatched junction nucleotides: 7. This CDR3 spans 14 amino acids. Germline-derived CDR1 and CDR2 are SQVTM and ANQGSEA. The CDR3 nucleotides read TGCAGCGTACATAGCGGGAATGGCTACAATGAGCAGTTCTTC. Translating it yields CSVHSGNGYNEQFF.